Here is one TCR beta chain with its context. Antigen: not known. This entry is derived from a study of OX40 agonist ivuxolimab in advanced cancers. Study information: The patients' treatment was ivuxolimab, an agonistic anti-OX40 (CD134) antibody. At 0.01 to 10 mg/kg, ivuxolimab was administered intravenously to patients every 2 weeks.

The table came from immunoSEQ multiplex PCR; TCRdb's copy has only in-frame clones and leaves some out. Among some 50,000 clones listed, about nine tenths were seen once. Whole-study findings and limits: At 0.1 to 3.0 mg/kg, clonal expansion of CD4+ and CD8+ blood T cells had occurred by week 6.

Germline CDR1 reads DFQATT; CDR2 reads SNEGSKA (reference sequence). Unmatched junction bases numbered 8, after V lost 6 bases and J lost 11 bases. CDR3 length: 11 amino acids. The TCR originated in an adult with an advanced solid tumor such as melanoma, head and neck, liver or kidney cancer. Here the sequenced sample was CD4+ or CD8+ T cells sorted from blood, taken in a trial of the OX40 agonist ivuxolimab. This rearrangement joins TRBV20-1 to TRBJ1-1; 8 bases are shared with TRBD1. CDR3 loop: CSATTGDKAFF. In DNA form, the CDR3 reads TGCAGTGCCACGACAGGGGATAAGGCTTTCTTT.